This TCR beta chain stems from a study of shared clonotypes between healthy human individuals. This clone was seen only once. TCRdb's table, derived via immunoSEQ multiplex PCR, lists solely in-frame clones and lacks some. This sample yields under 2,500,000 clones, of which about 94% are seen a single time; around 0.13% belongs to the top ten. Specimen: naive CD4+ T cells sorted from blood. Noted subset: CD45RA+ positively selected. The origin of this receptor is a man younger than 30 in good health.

This chain's CDR3 is CASSRNTGGGTGELFF. The CDR3 nucleotides read TGTGCCAGCAGTCGGAATACAGGGGGAGGAACCGGGGAGCTGTTTTTT. The chain carries TRBV7-9 and TRBJ2-2, with 8 bases matching TRBD1. The CDR3 sequence is 16 residues long. V lost 6 bases, J lost 5 bases, and 11 bases stayed unmatched. Germline V gene data show CDR1 as SEHNR and CDR2 as FQNEAQ (reference sequence).